Listed below are T cell receptor beta chains from one sample, sequenced in a study of blood T cell repertoires in COVID-19. Clones were read by immunoSEQ multiplex PCR, and TCRdb kept only the in-frame ones, dropping some. The sample lists under 500,000 clones, around nine tenths occurring once. The sequencing input was PBMCs or T cells enriched from blood (not recorded which). These receptors came from a woman aged 18-29 years with acute COVID-19. Both conserved end residues are part of each CDR3. Each record gives: clone size, J gene, CDR3 length, V gene, D gene, CDR3 protein, CDR3 DNA. The D gene is left open where the match is weak. Rows give clone size only sometimes, using once, few, many, or a class for an expanded clone.

abundance: .
j_gene: TRBJ2-5
len: 14
v_gene: TRBV19
d_gene: .
CDR3aa: CASSIQGAEETQYF
CDR3nt: TGTGCCAGTAGTATACAGGGCGCCGAAGAGACCCAGTACTTC

abundance: .
j_gene: TRBJ2-7
len: 16
v_gene: TRBV6-5
d_gene: TRBD2
CDR3aa: CASSYSTSGSSYEQYF
CDR3nt: TGTGCCAGCAGTTACTCGACTAGCGGGAGCTCCTACGAGCAGTACTTC

abundance: .
j_gene: TRBJ2-7
len: 15
v_gene: TRBV3-1/TRBV3-2
d_gene: .
CDR3aa: CASSQEGRTSYEQYF
CDR3nt: TGTGCCAGCAGCCAAGAGGGGCGTACTTCCTACGAGCAGTACTTC

abundance: .
j_gene: TRBJ2-1
len: 13
v_gene: TRBV29-1
d_gene: TRBD1
CDR3aa: CSVEETGANEQFF
CDR3nt: TGCAGCGTTGAGGAGACAGGGGCCAATGAGCAGTTCTTC

abundance: .
j_gene: TRBJ1-5
len: 12
v_gene: TRBV6-2/TRBV6-3
d_gene: .
CDR3aa: CASSLPVQPQHF
CDR3nt: TGTGCCAGCAGCCTACCAGTACAGCCCCAGCATTTT

abundance: .
j_gene: TRBJ2-3
len: 16
v_gene: TRBV9
d_gene: .
CDR3aa: CASSVGGGLPTDTQYF
CDR3nt: TGTGCCAGCAGCGTCGGGGGTGGACTCCCCACAGATACGCAGTATTTT

abundance: .
j_gene: TRBJ1-3
len: 15
v_gene: TRBV6-5
d_gene: TRBD1
CDR3aa: CASSVTGTPGNTIYF
CDR3nt: TGTGCCAGCAGCGTGACAGGGACCCCTGGAAACACCATATATTTT

abundance: once
j_gene: TRBJ1-2
len: 13
v_gene: TRBV30
d_gene: .
CDR3aa: CAWSRGFNYGYTF
CDR3nt: TGTGCCTGGAGTAGGGGTTTCAACTATGGCTACACCTTC

abundance: .
j_gene: TRBJ2-7
len: 16
v_gene: TRBV28
d_gene: TRBD1
CDR3aa: CASSPALTGGLYEQYF
CDR3nt: TGTGCCAGCAGCCCCGCATTGACAGGGGGCCTGTACGAGCAGTACTTC

abundance: .
j_gene: TRBJ1-2
len: 14
v_gene: TRBV2
d_gene: TRBD1
CDR3aa: CASSSWTGGYGYTF
CDR3nt: TGTGCCAGCAGCTCATGGACAGGGGGATATGGCTACACCTTC

abundance: .
j_gene: TRBJ2-4
len: 13
v_gene: TRBV7-2
d_gene: .
CDR3aa: CASSSAPGNIQYF
CDR3nt: TGTGCCAGCAGCTCTGCCCCCGGAAACATTCAGTACTTC

abundance: .
j_gene: TRBJ1-1
len: 14
v_gene: TRBV5-1
d_gene: .
CDR3aa: CASSLALTANEAFF
CDR3nt: TGCGCCAGCAGCTTGGCCCTGACAGCAAATGAAGCTTTCTTT

abundance: .
j_gene: TRBJ2-7
len: 13
v_gene: TRBV27
d_gene: .
CDR3aa: CASSRAEGYEQYF
CDR3nt: TGTGCCAGCAGTCGAGCGGAAGGTTACGAGCAGTACTTC

abundance: few
j_gene: TRBJ1-1
len: 14
v_gene: TRBV7-2
d_gene: .
CDR3aa: CASRYTPVNTEAFF
CDR3nt: TGTGCCAGCAGGTACACCCCCGTTAACACTGAAGCTTTCTTT

abundance: .
j_gene: TRBJ2-7
len: 15
v_gene: TRBV5-1
d_gene: TRBD2
CDR3aa: CASRPAVAGPYEQYF
CDR3nt: TGCGCCAGCAGACCCGCGGTAGCGGGACCGTACGAGCAGTACTTC

abundance: .
j_gene: TRBJ2-3
len: 16
v_gene: TRBV7-2
d_gene: TRBD2
CDR3aa: CASSLLAGGLTDTQYF
CDR3nt: TGTGCCAGCAGTTTACTAGCGGGAGGACTCACAGATACGCAGTATTTT

abundance: .
j_gene: TRBJ2-2
len: 16
v_gene: TRBV5-1
d_gene: .
CDR3aa: CASSLKREPGAGELFF
CDR3nt: TGCGCCAGCAGCTTGAAAAGGGAACCGGGGGCCGGGGAGCTGTTTTTT

abundance: .
j_gene: TRBJ1-4
len: 14
v_gene: TRBV11-2
d_gene: .
CDR3aa: CASSRLASGEKLFF
CDR3nt: TGTGCCAGCAGCAGACTTGCGTCTGGTGAAAAACTGTTTTTT

abundance: .
j_gene: TRBJ1-2
len: 13
v_gene: TRBV28
d_gene: .
CDR3aa: CASSLQDNYGYTF
CDR3nt: TGTGCCAGCAGCTTGCAGGATAACTATGGCTACACCTTC

abundance: .
j_gene: TRBJ1-1
len: 11
v_gene: TRBV29-1
d_gene: .
CDR3aa: CSVVEHTEAFF
CDR3nt: TGCAGCGTAGTAGAACACACTGAAGCTTTCTTT

abundance: .
j_gene: TRBJ2-5
len: 14
v_gene: TRBV3-1/TRBV3-2
d_gene: .
CDR3aa: CASSSKEYQETQYF
CDR3nt: TGTGCCAGCAGCTCCAAGGAGTACCAAGAGACCCAGTACTTC

abundance: .
j_gene: TRBJ2-7
len: 14
v_gene: TRBV10-3
d_gene: .
CDR3aa: CAISESMGSYEQYF
CDR3nt: TGTGCCATCAGTGAGTCGATGGGCAGTTACGAGCAGTACTTC

abundance: .
j_gene: TRBJ2-1
len: 14
v_gene: TRBV28
d_gene: TRBD1
CDR3aa: CASSRTGDFGEQFF
CDR3nt: TGTGCCAGCAGTAGGACAGGAGATTTCGGTGAGCAGTTCTTC

abundance: .
j_gene: TRBJ1-2
len: 13
v_gene: TRBV9
d_gene: .
CDR3aa: CASSGQVSYGYTF
CDR3nt: TGTGCCAGCAGCGGACAGGTTAGCTATGGCTACACCTTC

abundance: .
j_gene: TRBJ2-7
len: 15
v_gene: TRBV6-5
d_gene: TRBD2
CDR3aa: CASSPRTSGSYEQYF
CDR3nt: TGTGCCAGCAGTCCCCGGACTAGCGGCTCCTACGAGCAGTACTTC

abundance: .
j_gene: TRBJ2-2
len: 15
v_gene: TRBV11-2
d_gene: TRBD2
CDR3aa: CASSTPRGGSGELFF
CDR3nt: TGTGCCAGCAGCACCCCCCGCGGGGGTTCCGGGGAGCTGTTTTTT

abundance: .
j_gene: TRBJ2-2
len: 15
v_gene: TRBV18
d_gene: TRBD1
CDR3aa: CASSPLGQGTGELFF
CDR3nt: TGTGCCAGCTCACCACTTGGACAGGGGACCGGGGAGCTGTTTTTT

abundance: once
j_gene: TRBJ2-1
len: 14
v_gene: TRBV7-2
d_gene: .
CDR3aa: CASSPKTGLDEQFF
CDR3nt: TGTGCCAGCAGCCCAAAGACGGGGTTGGATGAGCAGTTCTTC

abundance: .
j_gene: TRBJ2-3
len: 16
v_gene: TRBV5-6
d_gene: .
CDR3aa: CASSVVVSSRTDTQYF
CDR3nt: TGTGCCAGCAGCGTCGTAGTTAGCTCCCGCACAGATACGCAGTATTTT

abundance: .
j_gene: TRBJ1-2
len: 14
v_gene: TRBV10-3
d_gene: .
CDR3aa: CATRRGAGSEGYTF
CDR3nt: TGTGCCACCCGACGTGGGGCAGGGTCAGAGGGCTACACCTTC

abundance: once
j_gene: TRBJ2-5
len: 13
v_gene: TRBV6-5
d_gene: .
CDR3aa: CASSSAPGETQYF
CDR3nt: TGTGCCAGCAGTTCAGCTCCGGGGGAGACCCAGTACTTC

abundance: .
j_gene: TRBJ1-1
len: 14
v_gene: TRBV6-2/TRBV6-3
d_gene: .
CDR3aa: CASSYATAGTEAFF
CDR3nt: TGTGCCAGCAGTTACGCCACCGCCGGCACTGAAGCTTTCTTT

abundance: .
j_gene: TRBJ2-1
len: 13
v_gene: TRBV28
d_gene: .
CDR3aa: CASSPLGGDEQFF
CDR3nt: TGTGCCAGCAGTCCCCTCGGCGGGGATGAGCAGTTCTTC

abundance: few
j_gene: TRBJ1-5
len: 12
v_gene: TRBV28
d_gene: .
CDR3aa: CASTTGDVPQHF
CDR3nt: TGTGCCAGCACGACAGGCGACGTGCCCCAGCATTTT

abundance: .
j_gene: TRBJ2-3
len: 15
v_gene: TRBV28
d_gene: .
CDR3aa: CASSFNLANTDTQYF
CDR3nt: TGTGCCAGCAGTTTTAATCTAGCCAACACAGATACGCAGTATTTT

abundance: .
j_gene: TRBJ2-1
len: 13
v_gene: TRBV19
d_gene: .
CDR3aa: CASSSGAYNEQFF
CDR3nt: TGTGCCAGTAGTTCCGGGGCCTACAATGAGCAGTTCTTC

abundance: .
j_gene: TRBJ2-7
len: 15
v_gene: TRBV10-1
d_gene: .
CDR3aa: CASSEHGQVPYEQYF
CDR3nt: TGCGCCAGCAGTGAGCATGGACAAGTACCCTACGAGCAGTACTTC

abundance: .
j_gene: TRBJ1-1
len: 17
v_gene: TRBV13
d_gene: .
CDR3aa: CASSLGLQDTYNTEAFF
CDR3nt: TGTGCCAGCAGCTTAGGCCTTCAGGACACCTATAACACTGAAGCTTTCTTT

abundance: few
j_gene: TRBJ1-2
len: 13
v_gene: TRBV6-2/TRBV6-3
d_gene: TRBD1
CDR3aa: CASSYRDSYGYTF
CDR3nt: TGTGCCAGCAGTTATCGGGACAGCTATGGCTACACCTTC

abundance: .
j_gene: TRBJ1-5
len: 16
v_gene: TRBV7-8
d_gene: .
CDR3aa: CASSLANSYSNQPQHF
CDR3nt: TGTGCCAGCAGCTTAGCCAACAGCTATAGCAATCAGCCCCAGCATTTT

abundance: .
j_gene: TRBJ2-5
len: 13
v_gene: TRBV20-1
d_gene: .
CDR3aa: CSASPGLRKTQYF
CDR3nt: TGCAGTGCTAGTCCGGGACTCCGAAAGACCCAGTACTTC

abundance: .
j_gene: TRBJ2-7
len: 13
v_gene: TRBV5-4
d_gene: TRBD2
CDR3aa: CASSLAGNYEQYF
CDR3nt: TGTGCCAGCAGCTTAGCGGGGAACTACGAGCAGTACTTC

abundance: .
j_gene: TRBJ2-7
len: 17
v_gene: TRBV10-3
d_gene: .
CDR3aa: CAISGRSREERLLEQYF
CDR3nt: TGTGCCATCAGTGGCAGGTCTCGGGAAGAAAGACTGCTCGAGCAGTACTTC

abundance: once
j_gene: TRBJ1-5
len: 15
v_gene: TRBV3-1/TRBV3-2
d_gene: .
CDR3aa: CASSQGGGRRQPQHF
CDR3nt: TGTGCCAGCAGCCAAGGGGGGGGGCGCCGACAGCCCCAGCATTTT

abundance: .
j_gene: TRBJ2-2
len: 12
v_gene: TRBV12-3/TRBV12-4
d_gene: .
CDR3aa: CASRGDTGELFF
CDR3nt: TGTGCCAGCCGGGGTGACACCGGGGAGCTGTTTTTT